This is a list of T cell receptor beta chains from one sample in a study of CD8 T cells in Susac syndrome. TCRdb called the immunoSEQ multiplex PCR reads again in MiXCR, with one record for every CDR3 protein. The sample has about 140,000 distinct CDR3 sequences, 85% to 95% seen once. The source material was CD4+ T cells from PBMCs. Every receptor here comes from a human donor with Susac syndrome. Both conserved end residues are part of each CDR3. Fields, in order: V gene, CDR3 length, CDR3 protein.

v_call: TRBV4-2; cdr3_length: 13; cdr3_aa: CASSKDPRVGYTF
v_call: TRBV29-1; cdr3_length: 13; cdr3_aa: CSVRGAGNTEAFF
v_call: TRBV3-1; cdr3_length: 14; cdr3_aa: CASSQGTSGNEQFF
v_call: TRBV7-9; cdr3_length: 12; cdr3_aa: CASSLGQQAQYF
v_call: TRBV30; cdr3_length: 14; cdr3_aa: CAWTRGLIGETQYF
v_call: TRBV29-1; cdr3_length: 16; cdr3_aa: CSVASPGLAGSREQYF
v_call: TRBV7-9; cdr3_length: 15; cdr3_aa: CASSLVGQGYTEAFF
v_call: TRBV20-1; cdr3_length: 13; cdr3_aa: CSARFENNSPLHF
v_call: TRBV7-3; cdr3_length: 15; cdr3_aa: CASSSFPSGANVLTF
v_call: TRBV5-1; cdr3_length: 13; cdr3_aa: CASTPWGEGPQHF
v_call: TRBV30; cdr3_length: 13; cdr3_aa: CAWDRGLNTEAFF
v_call: TRBV5-1; cdr3_length: 12; cdr3_aa: CASSRNRALQYF
v_call: TRBV15; cdr3_length: 16; cdr3_aa: CATSRDGRGVGNEQFF
v_call: TRBV20-1; cdr3_length: 15; cdr3_aa: CSAGFQGGPNTEAFF
v_call: TRBV30; cdr3_length: 14; cdr3_aa: CAWFSGTRADTQYF
v_call: TRBV20-1; cdr3_length: 13; cdr3_aa: CSARLAGLNTIYF
v_call: TRBV12-3/TRBV12-4; cdr3_length: 16; cdr3_aa: CASSRGLAGGQDTQYF
v_call: TRBV30; cdr3_length: 15; cdr3_aa: CAWSVTGVGNQPQHF
v_call: TRBV11-2; cdr3_length: 14; cdr3_aa: CASSLSGQYSPLHF
v_call: TRBV13; cdr3_length: 13; cdr3_aa: CASSLEAAQPQHF
v_call: TRBV27; cdr3_length: 11; cdr3_aa: CASSLLPEQFF
v_call: TRBV11-2; cdr3_length: 15; cdr3_aa: CASRPLSGTLDEQYF
v_call: TRBV24-1; cdr3_length: 16; cdr3_aa: CATSFGGAGKQETQYF
v_call: TRBV7-9; cdr3_length: 11; cdr3_aa: CASSPGPDNTF
v_call: TRBV7-9; cdr3_length: 12; cdr3_aa: CASSPNPYEQYF
v_call: TRBV13; cdr3_length: 14; cdr3_aa: CASSLDNYSNEQFF
v_call: TRBV6-6; cdr3_length: 12; cdr3_aa: CASRWAQETQYF